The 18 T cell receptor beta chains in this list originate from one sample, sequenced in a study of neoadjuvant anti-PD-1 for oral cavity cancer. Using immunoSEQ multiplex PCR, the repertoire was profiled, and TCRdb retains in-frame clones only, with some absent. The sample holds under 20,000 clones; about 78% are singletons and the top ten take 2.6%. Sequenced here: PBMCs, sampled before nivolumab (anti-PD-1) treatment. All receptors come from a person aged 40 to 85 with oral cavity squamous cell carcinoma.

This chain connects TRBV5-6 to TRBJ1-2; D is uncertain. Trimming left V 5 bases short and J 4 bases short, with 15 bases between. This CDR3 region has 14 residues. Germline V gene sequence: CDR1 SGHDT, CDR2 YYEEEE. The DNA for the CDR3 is TGTGCCAGCAGGCCTGAAGGCGGGGTCTATGGCTACACCTTC. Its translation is CASRPEGGVYGYTF.

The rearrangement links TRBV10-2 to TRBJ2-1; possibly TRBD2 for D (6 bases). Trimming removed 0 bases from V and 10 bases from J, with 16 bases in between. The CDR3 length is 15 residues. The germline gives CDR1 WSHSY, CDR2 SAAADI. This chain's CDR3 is CASSESSGGLMEQFF. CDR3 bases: TGCGCCAGCAGTGAGTCTTCAGGAGGGTTAATGGAGCAGTTCTTC.

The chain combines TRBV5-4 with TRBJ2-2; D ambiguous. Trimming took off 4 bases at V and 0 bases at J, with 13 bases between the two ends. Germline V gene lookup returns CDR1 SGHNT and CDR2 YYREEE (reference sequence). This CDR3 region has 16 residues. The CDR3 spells CASSPGGGTNTGELFF. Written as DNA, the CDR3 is TGTGCCAGCAGCCCCGGTGGCGGAACGAACACCGGGGAGCTGTTTTTT.

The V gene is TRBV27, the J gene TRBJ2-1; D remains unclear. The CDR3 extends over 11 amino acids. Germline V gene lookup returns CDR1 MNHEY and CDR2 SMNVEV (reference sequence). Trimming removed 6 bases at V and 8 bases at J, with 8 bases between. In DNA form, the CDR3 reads TGTGCCAGCAGGGTGTATGATGAGCAGTTCTTC. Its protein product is CASRVYDEQFF.

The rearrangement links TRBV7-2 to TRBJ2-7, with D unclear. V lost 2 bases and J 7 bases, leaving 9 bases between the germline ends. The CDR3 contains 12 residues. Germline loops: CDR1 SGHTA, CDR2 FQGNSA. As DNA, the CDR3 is TGTGCCAGCAGCTTATACAATCGTGAGCAGTACTTC. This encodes CASSLYNREQYF.

The CDR3 region has the DNA TGCGCCAGCAGCTTGGCTGGGACGACAGGGCTGGAAGGCTACACCTTC. Amino acid sequence: CASSLAGTTGLEGYTF. This chain uses TRBV5-1 with TRBJ1-2; 7 positions agree with TRBD1. The CDR3 sequence is 16 residues long. The V segment lost 0 bases and the J segment 8 bases; nucleotides outside the gene matches: 13. Germline V gene data show CDR1 as SGHRS and CDR2 as YFSETQ.

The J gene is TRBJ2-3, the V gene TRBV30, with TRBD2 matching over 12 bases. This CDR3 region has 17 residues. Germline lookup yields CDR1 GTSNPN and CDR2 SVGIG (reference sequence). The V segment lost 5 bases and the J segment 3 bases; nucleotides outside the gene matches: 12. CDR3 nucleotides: TGTGCCTGGGGGAGACTAGCGGGGGTTGTATTGACAGATACGCAGTATTTT. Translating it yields CAWGRLAGVVLTDTQYF.

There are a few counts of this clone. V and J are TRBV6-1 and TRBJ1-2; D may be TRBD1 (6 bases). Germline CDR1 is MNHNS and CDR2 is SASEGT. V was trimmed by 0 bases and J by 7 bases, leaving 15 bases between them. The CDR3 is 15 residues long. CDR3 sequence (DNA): TGTGCCAGCAGTGAAGCGGGGGGGCGCGACACTGGCTACACCTTC. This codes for CASSEAGGRDTGYTF.

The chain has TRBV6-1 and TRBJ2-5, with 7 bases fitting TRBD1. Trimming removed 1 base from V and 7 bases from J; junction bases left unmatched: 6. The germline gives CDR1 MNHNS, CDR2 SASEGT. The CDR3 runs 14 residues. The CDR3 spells CASSEGLSGGTQYF. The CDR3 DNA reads TGTGCCAGCAGTGAAGGACTCTCAGGGGGGACCCAGTACTTC.

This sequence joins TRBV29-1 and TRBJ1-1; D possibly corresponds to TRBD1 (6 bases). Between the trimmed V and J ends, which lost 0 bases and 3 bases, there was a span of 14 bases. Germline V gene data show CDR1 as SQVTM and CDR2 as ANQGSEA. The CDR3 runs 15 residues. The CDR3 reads CSVEDGETGDTEAFF. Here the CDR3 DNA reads TGCAGCGTTGAAGATGGAGAGACAGGAGACACTGAAGCTTTCTTT.

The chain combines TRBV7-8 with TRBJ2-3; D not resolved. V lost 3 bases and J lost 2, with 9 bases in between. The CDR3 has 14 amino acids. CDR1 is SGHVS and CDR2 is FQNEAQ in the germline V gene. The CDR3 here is CASSFGRSTDTQYF. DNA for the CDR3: TGTGCCAGCAGCTTTGGACGGTCCACAGATACGCAGTATTTT. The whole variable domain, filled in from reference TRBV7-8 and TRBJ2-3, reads GAGVSQSPRYKVAKRGQDVALRCDPISGHVSLFWYQQALGQGPEFLTYFQNEAQLDKSGLPSDRFFAERPEGSVSTLKIQRTQQEDSAVYLCASSFGRSTDTQYFGPGTRLTVL.

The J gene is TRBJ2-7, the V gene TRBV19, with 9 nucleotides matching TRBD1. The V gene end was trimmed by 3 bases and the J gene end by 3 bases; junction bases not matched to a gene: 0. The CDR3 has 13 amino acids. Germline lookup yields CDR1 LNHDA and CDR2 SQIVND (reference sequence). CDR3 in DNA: TGTGCCAGTAGTATGGGACAGGGCTACGAGCAGTACTTC. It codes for CASSMGQGYEQYF.

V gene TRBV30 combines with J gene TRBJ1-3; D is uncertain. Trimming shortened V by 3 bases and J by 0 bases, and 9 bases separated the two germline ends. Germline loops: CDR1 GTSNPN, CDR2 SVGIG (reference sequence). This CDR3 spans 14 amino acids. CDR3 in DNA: TGTGCCTGGAGACCCATCCTCTCTGGAAACACCATATATTTT. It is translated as CAWRPILSGNTIYF.

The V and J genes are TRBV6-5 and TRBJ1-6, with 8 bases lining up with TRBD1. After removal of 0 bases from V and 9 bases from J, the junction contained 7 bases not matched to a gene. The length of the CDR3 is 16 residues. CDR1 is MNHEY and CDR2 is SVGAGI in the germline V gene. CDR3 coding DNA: TGTGCCAGCAGTTACTCGATTGGGACAGGAACTTCACCCCTCCACTTT. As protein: CASSYSIGTGTSPLHF.

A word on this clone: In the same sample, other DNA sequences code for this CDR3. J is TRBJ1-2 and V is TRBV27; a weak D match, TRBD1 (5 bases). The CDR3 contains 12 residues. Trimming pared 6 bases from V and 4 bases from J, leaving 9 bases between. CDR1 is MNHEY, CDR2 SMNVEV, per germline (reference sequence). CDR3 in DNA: TGTGCCAGCAGGAGGGGCTCCTATGGCTACACCTTC. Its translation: CASRRGSYGYTF.

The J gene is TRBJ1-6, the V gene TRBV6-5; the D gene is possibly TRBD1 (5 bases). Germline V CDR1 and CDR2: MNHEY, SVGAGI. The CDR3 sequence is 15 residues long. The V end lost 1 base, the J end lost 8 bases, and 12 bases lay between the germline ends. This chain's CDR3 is CASSYYPGGYSPLHF. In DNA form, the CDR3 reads TGTGCCAGCAGTTACTACCCCGGGGGTTATTCACCCCTCCACTTT.

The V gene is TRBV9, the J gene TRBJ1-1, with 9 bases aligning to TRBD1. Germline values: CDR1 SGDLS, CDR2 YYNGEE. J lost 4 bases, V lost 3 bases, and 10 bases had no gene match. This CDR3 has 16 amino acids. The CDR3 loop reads CASSGTGVVRGTEAFF. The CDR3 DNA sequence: TGTGCCAGCAGCGGGACAGGGGTAGTTCGTGGCACTGAAGCTTTCTTT.

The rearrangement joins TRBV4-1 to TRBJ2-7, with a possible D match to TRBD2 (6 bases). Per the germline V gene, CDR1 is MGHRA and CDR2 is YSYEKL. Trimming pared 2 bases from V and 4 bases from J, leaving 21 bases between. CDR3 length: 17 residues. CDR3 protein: CASSQPGLLGGPYEQYF. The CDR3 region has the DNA TGCGCCAGCAGCCAACCCGGGCTACTGGGGGGTCCTTACGAGCAGTACTTC.